These T cell receptor beta chains were read from a single sample in a study of cytomegalovirus exposure and HLA in healthy donors. The table came from immunoSEQ multiplex PCR; TCRdb's copy has only in-frame clones and leaves some out. The data hold 100,000 or so clones, with around 80% observed a single time. Sequenced input: PBMCs. These receptors came from a man aged 35 to 55 in good health and CMV-seropositive. Each CDR3 is given with its conserved first and last residue. Each record gives: clone size, J gene, V gene, D gene, CDR3 protein, CDR3 DNA. A D gene is named only where the DNA matches it firmly. The size entry is marked missing in some rows and otherwise reads once, few, many or a size class.

abundance: NA; j_gene: TRBJ1-2; v_gene: TRBV11-2; d_gene: NA; CDR3aa: CASSLGPQGFGDYGYTF; CDR3nt: TGTGCCAGCAGCTTAGGCCCACAGGGCTTCGGGGACTATGGCTACACCTTC
abundance: NA; j_gene: TRBJ2-4; v_gene: TRBV5-1; d_gene: TRBD2; CDR3aa: CASSLAAWREGKNIQYF; CDR3nt: TGCGCCAGCAGCTTGGCCGCGTGGCGGGAGGGCAAGAACATTCAGTACTTC
abundance: NA; j_gene: TRBJ1-5; v_gene: TRBV27; d_gene: NA; CDR3aa: CASSPLGQFSNQPQHF; CDR3nt: TGTGCCAGCAGTCCACTCGGACAGTTTTCGAATCAGCCCCAGCATTTT
abundance: NA; j_gene: TRBJ2-2; v_gene: TRBV6-1; d_gene: NA; CDR3aa: CASTEIQATGELFF; CDR3nt: TGTGCCAGCACCGAGATCCAAGCCACCGGGGAGCTGTTTTTT
abundance: NA; j_gene: TRBJ1-5; v_gene: TRBV6-5; d_gene: NA; CDR3aa: CASRQGNNQPQHF; CDR3nt: TGTGCCAGCAGGCAGGGGAACAATCAGCCCCAGCATTTT
abundance: NA; j_gene: TRBJ1-5; v_gene: TRBV19; d_gene: TRBD1; CDR3aa: CASSTLGQGGNQPQHF; CDR3nt: TGTGCCAGTAGTACTCTGGGACAGGGCGGCAATCAGCCCCAGCATTTT
abundance: once; j_gene: TRBJ1-1; v_gene: TRBV10-3; d_gene: NA; CDR3aa: CAISEPPEAFF; CDR3nt: TGTGCCATCAGTGAGCCTCCTGAAGCTTTCTTT
abundance: NA; j_gene: TRBJ2-7; v_gene: TRBV21-1; d_gene: NA; CDR3aa: CASSKGPLWGGGEQYF; CDR3nt: TGTGCCAGCAGCAAAGGGCCCCTCTGGGGGGGAGGCGAGCAGTACTTC
abundance: once; j_gene: TRBJ1-5; v_gene: TRBV15; d_gene: NA; CDR3aa: CATSRTNQPQHF; CDR3nt: TGTGCCACCAGCAGAACAAATCAGCCCCAGCATTTT
abundance: NA; j_gene: TRBJ1-2; v_gene: TRBV11-2; d_gene: NA; CDR3aa: CASSPSSGYGYTF; CDR3nt: TGTGCCAGCAGCCCCTCTTCGGGCTATGGCTACACCTTC
abundance: NA; j_gene: TRBJ1-6; v_gene: TRBV6-1; d_gene: TRBD1; CDR3aa: CASSEALGGGNSPLHF; CDR3nt: TGTGCCAGCAGTGAAGCGCTAGGAGGGGGCAATTCACCCCTCCACTTT
abundance: NA; j_gene: TRBJ1-3; v_gene: TRBV19; d_gene: NA; CDR3aa: CASSWQGDSGNTIYF; CDR3nt: TGTGCCAGTAGTTGGCAAGGGGACTCTGGAAACACCATATATTTT
abundance: once; j_gene: TRBJ2-7; v_gene: TRBV4-1; d_gene: TRBD1; CDR3aa: CASSQGFLLAGGFYEQYF; CDR3nt: TGCGCCAGCAGCCAAGGCTTCCTCCTGGCAGGGGGCTTCTACGAGCAGTACTTC
abundance: NA; j_gene: TRBJ1-5; v_gene: TRBV7-2; d_gene: NA; CDR3aa: CASSLMSQPQHF; CDR3nt: TGTGCCAGCAGCTTAATGAGCCAGCCCCAGCATTTT
abundance: NA; j_gene: TRBJ2-7; v_gene: TRBV6-5; d_gene: NA; CDR3aa: CASSYSGRASYEQYF; CDR3nt: TGTGCCAGCAGTTACTCGGGCAGGGCCTCCTACGAGCAGTACTTC
abundance: NA; j_gene: TRBJ2-5; v_gene: TRBV5-4; d_gene: TRBD1; CDR3aa: CASRDRGQETQYF; CDR3nt: TGTGCCAGCAGGGACAGGGGCCAAGAGACCCAGTACTTC
abundance: NA; j_gene: TRBJ1-1; v_gene: TRBV6-5; d_gene: NA; CDR3aa: CASRYPSGGANTEAFF; CDR3nt: TGTGCCAGCAGGTACCCCTCAGGAGGGGCAAACACTGAAGCTTTCTTT